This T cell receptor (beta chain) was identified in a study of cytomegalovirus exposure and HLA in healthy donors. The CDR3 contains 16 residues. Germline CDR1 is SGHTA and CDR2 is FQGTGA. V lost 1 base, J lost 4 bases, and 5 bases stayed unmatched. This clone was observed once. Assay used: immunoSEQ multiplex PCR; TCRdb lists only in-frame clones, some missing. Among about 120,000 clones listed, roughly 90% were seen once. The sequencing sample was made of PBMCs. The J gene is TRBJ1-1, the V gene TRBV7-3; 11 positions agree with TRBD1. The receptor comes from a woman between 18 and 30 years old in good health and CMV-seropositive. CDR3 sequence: CASSLRSGTGGTEAFF. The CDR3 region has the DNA TGTGCCAGCAGCTTAAGGTCCGGGACAGGGGGCACTGAAGCTTTCTTT.